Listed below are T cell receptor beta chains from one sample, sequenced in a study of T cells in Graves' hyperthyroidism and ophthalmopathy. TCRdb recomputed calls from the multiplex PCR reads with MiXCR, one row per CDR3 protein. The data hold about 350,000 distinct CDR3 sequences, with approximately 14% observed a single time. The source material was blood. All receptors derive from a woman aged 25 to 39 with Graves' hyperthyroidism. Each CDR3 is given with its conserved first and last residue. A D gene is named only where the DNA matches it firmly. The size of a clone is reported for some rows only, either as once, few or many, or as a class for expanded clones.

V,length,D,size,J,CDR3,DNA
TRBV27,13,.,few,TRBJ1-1,CASSPGMSTEAFF,TGTGCCAGCAGCCCTGGAATGAGCACTGAAGCTTTCTTT
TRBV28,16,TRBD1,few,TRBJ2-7,CASSLIARDRGSEQYF,TGTGCCAGCAGTTTGATAGCCCGGGACAGGGGGTCCGAGCAGTACTTC
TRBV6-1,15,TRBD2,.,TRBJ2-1,CASSDPAGARNEQFF,TGTGCCAGCAGTGACCCAGCGGGAGCACGTAATGAGCAGTTCTTC
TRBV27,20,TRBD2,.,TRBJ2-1,CASRKQGLTKTSETYNEQFF,TGTGCCAGCAGAAAACAGGGACTGACGAAGACTAGCGAAACCTACAATGAGCAGTTCTTC
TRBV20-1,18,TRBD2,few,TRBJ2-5,CSADGVGTSGRLGETQYF,TGCAGTGCCGACGGAGTCGGGACTAGCGGGAGGTTGGGAGAGACCCAGTACTTC
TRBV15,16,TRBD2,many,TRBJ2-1,CATSRDRGTSRGEQFF,TGTGCCACCAGCAGAGATCGAGGGACTAGCCGGGGTGAGCAGTTCTTC
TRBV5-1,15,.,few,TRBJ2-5,CASSSSSPYQETQYF,TGCGCCAGCAGCTCTTCCTCTCCGTACCAAGAGACCCAGTACTTC
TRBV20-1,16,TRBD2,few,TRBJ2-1,CSAREGLLAEYNEQFF,TGCAGTGCTAGAGAGGGCCTGCTAGCGGAGTACAATGAGCAGTTCTTC
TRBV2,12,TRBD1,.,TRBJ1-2,CASSSTGRGYTF,TGTGCCAGCAGCTCGACAGGGAGGGGCTACACCTTC
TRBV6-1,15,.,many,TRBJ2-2,CASSEYPSSTGELFF,TGTGCCAGCAGTGAGTACCCCTCGTCGACCGGGGAGCTGTTTTTT
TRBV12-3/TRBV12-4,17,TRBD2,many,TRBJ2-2,CASSPTHSGRAKRELFF,TGTGCCAGCAGCCCAACCCACAGCGGGAGGGCCAAGAGGGAGCTGTTTTTT
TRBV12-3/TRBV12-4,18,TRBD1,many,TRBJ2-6,CASSPLTDRGAGANVLTF,TGTGCCAGCAGTCCACTTACCGACAGGGGGGCAGGGGCCAACGTCCTGACTTTC
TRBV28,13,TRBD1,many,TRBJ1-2,CAGATGTVNGYTF,TGTGCCGGGGCAACCGGGACAGTAAATGGCTACACCTTC
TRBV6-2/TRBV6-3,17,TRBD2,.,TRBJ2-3,CATTDLTSGDSTDTQYF,TGTGCCACCACCGACCTCACTAGCGGGGATAGCACAGATACGCAGTATTTT
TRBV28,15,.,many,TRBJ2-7,CASSLNMRRYYEQYF,TGTGCCAGCAGTTTAAACATGCGACGCTACTACGAGCAGTACTTC
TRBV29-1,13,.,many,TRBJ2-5,CSVAENSQETQYF,TGCAGCGTTGCGGAGAACAGCCAAGAGACCCAGTACTTC
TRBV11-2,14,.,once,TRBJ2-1,CASSWANWENEQFF,TGTGCCAGCAGCTGGGCTAACTGGGAAAATGAGCAGTTCTTC
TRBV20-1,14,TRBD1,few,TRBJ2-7,CSARSPTGIYEQYF,TGCAGTGCTAGAAGTCCGACAGGGATCTACGAGCAGTACTTC
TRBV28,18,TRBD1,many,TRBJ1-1,CASSQGDRDIAPITEAFF,TGTGCCAGCAGTCAGGGCGACAGGGACATAGCGCCGATCACTGAAGCTTTCTTT
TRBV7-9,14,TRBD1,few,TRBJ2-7,CASSLRQGAREQYF,TGTGCCAGCAGCTTAAGGCAGGGGGCGAGAGAGCAGTACTTC
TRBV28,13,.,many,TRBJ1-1,CASSLAFYTEAFF,TGTGCCAGCAGTCTAGCGTTTTACACTGAAGCTTTCTTT
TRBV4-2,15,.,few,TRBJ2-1,CASSQVSGRVDEQFF,TGTGCCAGCAGCCAAGTCTCGGGAAGGGTGGATGAGCAGTTCTTC
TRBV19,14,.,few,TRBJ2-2,CASSNRVDTGELFF,TGTGCCAGTAGCAACAGGGTGGACACCGGGGAGCTGTTTTTT
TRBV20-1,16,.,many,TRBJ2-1,CSAPASPGDRYNEQFF,TGCAGTGCTCCAGCAAGCCCGGGGGACAGATACAATGAGCAGTTCTTC
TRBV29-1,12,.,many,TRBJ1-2,CSVDDQGGGYTF,TGCAGCGTTGATGATCAGGGTGGTGGCTACACCTTC
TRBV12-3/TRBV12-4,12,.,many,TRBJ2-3,CASSLNTDTQYF,TGTGCCAGCAGTTTAAATACAGATACGCAGTATTTT
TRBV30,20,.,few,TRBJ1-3,CAWSVGLSGQGSFSGNTIYF,TGTGCCTGGAGTGTAGGGTTGTCCGGGCAGGGCTCTTTCTCTGGAAACACCATATATTTT
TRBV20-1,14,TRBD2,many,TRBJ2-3,CSLTSGRNTDTQYF,TGCAGTCTGACGAGCGGGAGGAACACAGATACGCAGTATTTT
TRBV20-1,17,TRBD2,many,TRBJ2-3,CSATVVTSGGHTDTQYF,TGCAGTGCTACCGTCGTTACTAGCGGGGGTCACACAGATACGCAGTATTTT
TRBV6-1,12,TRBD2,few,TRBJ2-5,CASRFPSAGAYF,TGTGCCAGCAGATTTCCGTCGGCGGGAGCTTACTTC
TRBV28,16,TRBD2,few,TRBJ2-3,CASFSGLAGGTDTQYF,TGTGCCAGCTTCTCGGGACTAGCGGGGGGCACAGATACGCAGTATTTT
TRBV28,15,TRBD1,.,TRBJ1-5,CASSFRQGEDQPQHF,TGTGCCAGCAGTTTTCGGCAGGGGGAGGATCAGCCCCAGCATTTT